The 19 T cell receptor beta chains below all came from one sample that was sequenced in a study of OX40 agonist ivuxolimab in advanced cancers. Generated by immunoSEQ multiplex PCR, the TCRdb table keeps only in-frame clones and is missing some. Of roughly 23,000 clones listed, about 83% are singletons. The sequencing used CD4+ or CD8+ T cells sorted from blood, collected in a trial of the OX40 agonist ivuxolimab. Receptors were obtained from an adult with an advanced solid tumor such as melanoma, head and neck, liver or kidney cancer.

The V and J genes are TRBV11-1 and TRBJ2-5; TRBD1 matches 8 bases. The CDR3 extends over 15 amino acids. The germline V gene encodes CDR1 SGHAT and CDR2 FQDESV (reference sequence). Unmatched junction bases numbered 8, after V lost 5 bases and J lost 3 bases. This chain's CDR3 is CASSPFPTGEETQYF. The CDR3 DNA sequence: TGTGCCAGCAGCCCCTTTCCGACAGGGGAAGAGACCCAGTACTTC.

This sequence joins TRBV5-4 and TRBJ2-3; D is unresolved. V lost 0 bases to trimming and J lost 6 bases, with 5 bases between them. This CDR3 has 12 amino acids. Germline V lookup: CDR1 SGHNT, CDR2 YYREEE (reference sequence). As DNA, the CDR3 is TGTGCCAGCAGCTTGGACGTGGATACGCAGTATTTT. Its protein is CASSLDVDTQYF.

This chain joins TRBV4-1 and TRBJ2-7; no clear D gene. The V gene's germline CDR1 is MGHRA and CDR2 YSYEKL. Trimming shortened V by 0 bases and J by 0 bases, and 9 bases separated the two germline ends. This CDR3 is built from 15 residues. Written as DNA, the CDR3 is TGCGCCAGCAGCCAAGAGCGCCCGTCCTCCTACGAGCAGTACTTC. Amino acids: CASSQERPSSYEQYF.

In its sample, this clone was seen many times. The chain joins TRBV6-4 to TRBJ1-6; no clear D. CDR3 length equals 14 residues. Germline CDR1 reads MRHNA; CDR2 reads SNTAGT. The ends were cut back, 6 bases at V and 6 bases at J, with 12 bases in the middle. CDR3 loop: CASSFGIFNSPLHF. The CDR3 DNA reads TGTGCCAGCAGCTTCGGGATATTTAATTCACCCCTCCACTTT.

This clone has only a few counts. At the DNA level, this CDR3 is encoded by other sequences in the same sample as well. In DNA form, the CDR3 reads TGTGCCAGCTCCCTAGGGGATACTGAAGCTTTCTTT. It encodes CASSLGDTEAFF. The rearrangement uses TRBV27 and TRBJ1-1; weak D call: TRBD1 (5 bases). Germline V gene lookup returns CDR1 MNHEY and CDR2 SMNVEV (reference sequence). Between the trimmed V and J ends, which lost 8 bases and 5 bases, there was a span of 12 bases. The CDR3 loop spans 12 amino acids.

V gene TRBV9 combines with J gene TRBJ2-5; D is unresolved. The CDR3 has 12 residues. V was shortened by 4 bases and J by 0 bases, with 4 bases between the two germline ends. Per germline, CDR1 SGDLS and CDR2 YYNGEE. DNA of the CDR3: TGTGCCAGCAGCCCACACCAAGAGACCCAGTACTTC. Translation: CASSPHQETQYF.

The CDR3 sequence: CASSRFSIDVDTQYF. The DNA for the CDR3 is TGTGCCAGCAGTCGGTTCAGTATCGACGTGGATACGCAGTATTTT. The chain combines TRBV2 with TRBJ2-3; no reliable D call. The germline V gene has CDR1 SNHLY and CDR2 FYNNEI. The CDR3 is made up of 15 amino acids. V was trimmed by 5 bases and J by 6 bases, leaving 18 bases between them.

The chain has TRBV7-9 and TRBJ2-1; D unresolved. The V gene lost 5 bases and the J gene lost 6 bases, with 8 bases spanning the gap. Germline values: CDR1 SEHNR, CDR2 FQNEAQ (reference sequence). The CDR3 contains 12 residues. The CDR3 DNA sequence: TGTGCCAGCAGCCGCACGCCCAATGAGCAGTTCTTC. It codes for CASSRTPNEQFF.

The chain has TRBV10-1 and TRBJ2-3; D is perhaps TRBD2 (6 bases). Trimming removed 0 bases from V and 0 bases from J, with 13 bases in between. The CDR3 is 17 residues long. The germline V gene encodes CDR1 WNHNN and CDR2 SYGVQD (reference sequence). In DNA form, the CDR3 reads TGCGCCAGCAGTGAGTCTCAGTGGGGGGATAGCACAGATACGCAGTATTTT. Translation: CASSESQWGDSTDTQYF.

The chain couples TRBV5-6 to TRBJ2-1, with 8 bases matching TRBD2. V lost 0 bases and J lost 4; bases outside the gene matches: 6. Germline-derived CDR1 and CDR2 are SGHDT and YYEEEE. The CDR3 is 16 amino acids. In DNA form, the CDR3 reads TGTGCCAGCAGCTTGGCGGCGGGGGGACATTACAATGAGCAGTTCTTC. Translating it yields CASSLAAGGHYNEQFF.

The chain carries TRBV11-3 and TRBJ2-3; D remains unclear. The CDR3 is 12 residues long. Trimming took 4 bases from V and 0 from J, leaving 2 bases between them. CDR1 is SGHNT and CDR2 is YENEEA in the germline V gene. CDR3 bases: TGTGCCAGCAGCTCTAGCACAGATACGCAGTATTTT. It is translated as CASSSSTDTQYF. Full variable domain (rest looked up from reference TRBV11-3 and TRBJ2-3): EAGVVQSPRYKIIEKKQPVAFWCNPISGHNTLYWYLQNLGQGPELLIRYENEEAVDDSQLPKDRFSAERLKGVDSTLKIQPAELGDSAVYLCASSSSTDTQYFGPGTRLTVL.

V gene TRBV7-9 combines with J gene TRBJ1-1; 7 bases align to TRBD1. The CDR3 totals 15 residues. V lost 5 bases and J lost 1; bases outside the gene matches: 7. From germline, CDR1 is SEHNR and CDR2 FQNEAQ (reference sequence). The CDR3 nucleotides read TGTGCCAGCAGCCACCTGACAGGGCAGAACACTGAAGCTTTCTTT. It yields the protein CASSHLTGQNTEAFF.

The gene calls are TRBV30 and TRBJ1-4, with D possibly matching TRBD1 (5 bases). The CDR3 contains 17 residues. Trimming cost V 0 bases and J 1 base, with 15 bases left between them. Germline values: CDR1 GTSNPN, CDR2 SVGIG (reference sequence). This CDR3 is CAWSVQGFGQTNEKLFF. The DNA of the CDR3 is TGTGCCTGGAGTGTTCAGGGTTTCGGGCAAACTAATGAAAAACTGTTTTTT.

The chain links TRBV5-6 to TRBJ2-1; tentatively, D is TRBD1 or TRBD2 (5 bases each). The CDR3 contains 16 residues. V dropped 1 base and J dropped 2 bases, with 13 bases sitting between them. Germline assignment: CDR1 SGHDT and CDR2 YYEEEE. The CDR3: CASSLRVEGPYNEQFF. DNA for the CDR3: TGTGCCAGCAGCTTGAGAGTAGAGGGGCCCTACAATGAGCAGTTCTTC.

The genes are TRBV25-1 and TRBJ1-3, with 8 bases identical to TRBD1. Trimming cost V 8 bases and J 2 bases; bases outside gene matches: 5. The CDR3 is made up of 14 amino acids. CDR1 MGHDK and CDR2 SYGVNS come from the germline V gene. The CDR3 DNA follows: TGTGCCAGCCACTCGGACAGGGCTGGAAACACCATATATTTT. It specifies CASHSDRAGNTIYF.

This clone was picked up one time. The V call is TRBV19, the J call TRBJ2-3; no clear D. The germline gives CDR1 LNHDA, CDR2 SQIVND (reference sequence). This CDR3 is built from 13 residues. V was clipped by 6 bases and J by 4 bases, with 11 bases between them. The CDR3 sequence: CASRSTMADTQYF. For the CDR3, the DNA is TGTGCCAGTAGATCCACCATGGCAGATACGCAGTATTTT.

The chain uses TRBV27 and TRBJ1-2, with 11 bases identical to TRBD1. The CDR3 contains 15 residues. Trimming removed 5 bases from V and 4 bases from J; junction bases left unmatched: 6. Germline CDR1 and CDR2: MNHEY and SMNVEV (reference sequence). CDR3 bases: TGTGCCAGCAGTCCCCGGACAGGGGGCGTCTATGGCTACACCTTC. As protein: CASSPRTGGVYGYTF.

The count of this clone is one. The CDR3 sequence is CAGQGSDTQYF. In nucleotides, the CDR3 is TGTGCCGGACAGGGGTCAGATACGCAGTATTTT. V gene TRBV2 combines with J gene TRBJ2-3, with TRBD1 identical over 9 bases. The germline CDR1 and CDR2 sequences are SNHLY and FYNNEI. This CDR3 is 11 amino acids long. J lost 4 bases, V lost 11 bases, and 1 base had no gene match.

This clone is medium-sized in the sample. J is TRBJ1-5 and V is TRBV6-5; 7 bases agree with TRBD1. This CDR3 is 13 amino acids long. In germline, CDR1 is MNHEY, CDR2 SVGAGI. V was pared by 4 bases and J by 6 bases, with 3 bases of the junction left unmatched. CDR3 sequence (DNA): TGTGCCAGCAGTTGGACAGGAGGTCAGCCCCAGCATTTT. The encoded protein is CASSWTGGQPQHF.